A selection of T cell receptor beta chains follows, all from one sample in a study of neoadjuvant anti-PD-1 for oral cavity cancer. Clones were read by immunoSEQ multiplex PCR, and TCRdb kept only the in-frame ones, dropping some. In the table there are about 15,000 clones, 70% to 75% of which are singletons. The material was PBMCs, obtained before nivolumab (anti-PD-1) treatment. These receptors all stem from a person between 40 and 80 years old with oral cavity squamous cell carcinoma. CDR3s include the opening cysteine and the closing phenylalanine or tryptophan. The order of the fields is clone size, D gene, V gene, J gene, CDR3 DNA, CDR3 protein. A D gene is named only where the DNA matches it firmly. Clone sizes are given selectively: once, few, many, or a class where the clone is expanded.

NA	TRBD2	TRBV6-5	TRBJ2-1	TGTGCCAGCAGGGACGGGGGGGGTGAGCAGTTCTTC	CASRDGGGEQFF
few	NA	TRBV13	TRBJ2-2	TGTGCCAGCAAGCGTAATGGGAGAGGGCACACCGGGGAGCTGTTTTTT	CASKRNGRGHTGELFF
NA	NA	TRBV7-9	TRBJ2-7	TGTGCCAGCAGCCCGCTACAGGGAAGGGTCTCCTACGAGCAGTACTTC	CASSPLQGRVSYEQYF
NA	NA	TRBV5-1	TRBJ2-3	TGCGCCAGCAGCGTGACGGCAGGATTGTTAGATACGCAGTATTTT	CASSVTAGLLDTQYF
few	TRBD1	TRBV5-1	TRBJ1-1	TGCGCCAGCAGCCCAGGACAGGGGCACCGCGACGTGGCTGAAGCTTTCTTT	CASSPGQGHRDVAEAFF
NA	NA	TRBV5-1	TRBJ1-1	TGCGCCAGCAGCTTGGTCAACGGGAAGACTGAAGCTTTCTTT	CASSLVNGKTEAFF
NA	NA	TRBV5-4	TRBJ1-1	TGTGCCAGCAGCCGGGCTATATGGGGGTTGAACACTGAAGCTTTCTTT	CASSRAIWGLNTEAFF
NA	NA	TRBV19	TRBJ2-5	TGTGCCAGTAGCCTTCTACAGAACCAAGAGACCCAGTACTTC	CASSLLQNQETQYF
NA	NA	TRBV6-1	TRBJ1-2	TGTGCCACCCGTGGCAGGGATTACTATGGCTACACCTTC	CATRGRDYYGYTF
NA	NA	TRBV27	TRBJ2-1	TGTGCCAGCAGTTTATCGACCGGATTTAATCTATACAATGAGCAGTTCTTC	CASSLSTGFNLYNEQFF
NA	TRBD1	TRBV10-3	TRBJ1-3	TGTGCCACCCGAGGACAGGGGGATGGAAACACCATATATTTT	CATRGQGDGNTIYF
few	NA	TRBV5-6	TRBJ2-7	TGTGCCAGCAGCTTCAGGCAATACGAGCAGTACTTC	CASSFRQYEQYF
few	NA	TRBV25-1	TRBJ1-2	TGTGCCAGCAGTGGAGGAGTGTATGGCTACACCTTC	CASSGGVYGYTF
NA	NA	TRBV7-9	TRBJ1-2	TGTGCCAGCAGCTTAGACAATAACTATGGCTACACCTTC	CASSLDNNYGYTF
NA	TRBD2	TRBV5-4	TRBJ2-2	TGTGCCAGCAGCTCGGGAGGGGCCGGGCGAACCGGGGAGCTGTTTTTT	CASSSGGAGRTGELFF
NA	NA	TRBV7-9	TRBJ2-1	TGTGCCACCTACCGCGTCCGTCGCTACAATGAGCAGTTCTTC	CATYRVRRYNEQFF
NA	NA	TRBV5-1	TRBJ2-7	TGCGCCAGCAGCTTTACTCCTACAGACTACGAGCAGTACTTC	CASSFTPTDYEQYF
NA	NA	TRBV7-9	TRBJ1-2	TGTGCCAGCAGCTTAACAGTTAACTATGGCTACACCTTC	CASSLTVNYGYTF
NA	NA	TRBV9	TRBJ2-3	TGTGCCAGCAGCGTATCCATAGCTTTACCAGATACGCAGTATTTT	CASSVSIALPDTQYF
once	TRBD1	TRBV2	TRBJ1-1	TGTGCCAGCAGTGGCCGGGACAGATCGGGCACTGAAGCTTTCTTT	CASSGRDRSGTEAFF
NA	TRBD1	TRBV5-1	TRBJ1-1	TGCGCCAGCAGCCAGCCCGGGACAGGGAACACTGAAGCTTTCTTT	CASSQPGTGNTEAFF
NA	NA	TRBV29-1	TRBJ1-1	TGCAGCGTTGTTTGGGGGAACACTGAAGCTTTCTTT	CSVVWGNTEAFF
NA	NA	TRBV4-1	TRBJ2-7	TGCGCCAGCAGCCAAGTATTTCAGGCTTACGAGCAGTACTTC	CASSQVFQAYEQYF
NA	NA	TRBV7-8	TRBJ2-7	TGTGCCAGCAGCCCCCAGCTCCGGAACGAGCAGTACTTC	CASSPQLRNEQYF
NA	TRBD2	TRBV7-3	TRBJ2-1	TGTGCCAGCAGCTTAAGAGCGGGGGTCACCTACAATGAGCAGTTCTTC	CASSLRAGVTYNEQFF
NA	TRBD2	TRBV4-1	TRBJ2-7	TGCGCCAGCAGCCAAGATCGGCTAGCGGGAGGCGAGCAGTACTTC	CASSQDRLAGGEQYF
NA	NA	TRBV30	TRBJ2-3	TGTGCCTGGAGTGATCTGGCCCAAGGCACAGCTACGCAGTATTTT	CAWSDLAQGTATQYF
NA	TRBD1	TRBV10-3	TRBJ1-6	TGTGCCATCAATTGGGACAGGGCTTCACCCCTCCACTTT	CAINWDRASPLHF